The 22 T cell receptor beta chains below all came from one sample that was sequenced in a study of cytomegalovirus exposure and HLA in healthy donors. Produced via immunoSEQ multiplex PCR; TCRdb's table is partial and in-frame only. The table includes about 98,000 clones, around nine tenths detected once. Source material: PBMCs. These receptors came from a woman aged 25 to 39 in good health and CMV-seronegative.

The chain couples TRBV6-5 to TRBJ1-4; TRBD1 matches 7 bases. This CDR3 is 15 amino acids long. Trimming took 7 bases from V and 3 from J; bases not matched to a gene: 8. Germline CDR1 is MNHEY and CDR2 is SVGAGI. CDR3 nucleotide sequence: TGTGCCAGCACCCCACTGGGGACAGCTAATGAAAAACTGTTTTTT. The encoded protein is CASTPLGTANEKLFF.

This sequence joins TRBV25-1 and TRBJ2-1; possible D gene TRBD1, 6 bases. The germline V gene has CDR1 MGHDK and CDR2 SYGVNS. The CDR3 extends over 13 amino acids. Trimming cost V 4 bases and J 12 bases, with 16 bases left between them. CDR3 bases: TGTGCCAGCAGTGCTGGACTGCAGACAGGGCAGTTCTTC. Protein sequence: CASSAGLQTGQFF. The whole variable domain, remainder taken from reference TRBV25-1 and TRBJ2-1, is EADIYQTPRYLVIGTGKKITLECSQTMGHDKMYWYQQDPGMELHLIHYSYGVNSTEKGDLSSESTVSRIRTEHFPLTLESARPSHTSQYLCASSAGLQTGQFFGPGTRLTVL.

The chain joins TRBV7-3 to TRBJ2-1; 8 positions agree with TRBD2. With V trimmed by 2 bases and J by 5 bases, 2 bases remained unmatched. Per the germline V gene, CDR1 is SGHTA and CDR2 is FQGTGA. The CDR3 loop spans 14 amino acids. CDR3: CASSLAGGHNEQFF. The CDR3 nucleotides read TGTGCCAGCAGCTTAGCGGGAGGCCACAATGAGCAGTTCTTC.

Only a few counts were recorded for this clone. V gene TRBV19 combines with J gene TRBJ1-1; 7 nucleotides agree with TRBD1. The CDR3 has 15 amino acids. Germline lookup yields CDR1 LNHDA and CDR2 SQIVND (reference sequence). Trimming removed 5 bases from V and 4 bases from J; junction bases left unmatched: 10. The CDR3 sequence: CASSRTGAAATEAFF. CDR3 nucleotide sequence: TGTGCCAGTAGTCGTACAGGGGCGGCGGCCACTGAAGCTTTCTTT.

The chain's CDR3 is CASSPLNRGTLETQYF. CDR3 in DNA: TGTGCCAGCTCACCACTCAACCGGGGAACATTAGAGACCCAGTACTTC. The chain carries TRBV18 and TRBJ2-5; weak D call: TRBD2 (5 bases). The V end lost 1 base, the J end lost 4 bases, and 16 bases lay between the germline ends. Germline V lookup: CDR1 KGHSH, CDR2 LQKENI. The CDR3 loop spans 16 amino acids. Full variable domain (missing parts from reference TRBV18 and TRBJ2-5): NAGVMQNPRHLVRRRGQEARLRCSPMKGHSHVYWYRQLPEEGLKFMVYLQKENIIDESGMPKERFSAEFPKEGPSILRIQQVVRGDSAAYFCASSPLNRGTLETQYFGPGTRLLVL.

The rearrangement uses TRBV18 and TRBJ1-2; no clear D gene. The V gene lost 6 bases and the J gene lost 6 bases, with 8 bases spanning the gap. Looked up from germline, CDR1 is KGHSH and CDR2 is LQKENI. The length of the CDR3 is 11 residues. CDR3 in amino acids: CASSFGDGYTF. The DNA for the CDR3 is TGTGCCAGCTCCTTCGGGGATGGCTACACCTTC.

This chain links TRBV27 with TRBJ1-2; the match to TRBD1 covers 9 bases. The CDR3 is 14 amino acids. From germline, CDR1 is MNHEY and CDR2 SMNVEV (reference sequence). J lost 8 bases, V lost 5 bases, and 9 bases had no gene match. The CDR3 region has the DNA TGTGCCAGCAGTCAACAGGGGGCAAGATCCGGCTACACCTTC. It is translated as CASSQQGARSGYTF.

V and J are TRBV19 and TRBJ2-7, with a weak D call TRBD1 (6 bases). Trimming took 5 bases from V and 6 from J, leaving 14 bases between them. CDR3 size: 13 residues. Germline V gene data show CDR1 as LNHDA and CDR2 as SQIVND (reference sequence). The CDR3 region is CASSLARQAEQYF. In DNA form, the CDR3 reads TGTGCCAGTAGTCTGGCCCGACAGGCCGAGCAGTACTTC.

J is TRBJ2-1 and V is TRBV4-1, with 9 bases fitting TRBD2. CDR3 length: 15 residues. Looked up from germline, CDR1 is MGHRA and CDR2 is YSYEKL. Trimming cost V 4 bases and J 5 bases; bases outside gene matches: 6. CDR3 coding DNA: TGCGCCAGCAGCCGCGGGACTAGCCGGGACAATGAGCAGTTCTTC. It specifies CASSRGTSRDNEQFF.

The V gene is TRBV7-2, the J gene TRBJ1-5, with D possibly matching TRBD1 (6 bases). The CDR3 is 14 residues long. Germline loops: CDR1 SGHTA, CDR2 FQGNSA. Trimming cost V 7 bases and J 7 bases, with 17 bases left between them. CDR3 region: CASTGARGGQPQHF. The CDR3 DNA sequence: TGTGCCAGCACTGGGGCCAGGGGCGGGCAGCCCCAGCATTTT.

This chain uses TRBV5-1 with TRBJ1-4; 7 bases are shared with TRBD1. Germline V gene sequence: CDR1 SGHRS, CDR2 YFSETQ. This CDR3 comprises 15 residues. Germline trimming cut 6 bases from V and 4 bases from J; bases unmatched to any gene: 9. The CDR3 DNA reads as TGCGCCAGCACCGGAGGGACAGCCCGTAATGAAAAACTGTTTTTT. As protein: CASTGGTARNEKLFF.

The genes are TRBV5-1 and TRBJ1-2; tentatively, D is TRBD1 (5 bases). The CDR3 spans 14 residues. The V end lost 9 bases, the J end lost 9 bases, and 24 bases lay between the germline ends. Germline V lookup: CDR1 SGHRS, CDR2 YFSETQ. CDR3 protein: CANPHPPCTGRYTF. The CDR3 DNA reads as TGCGCCAACCCCCACCCGCCCTGTACAGGTCGCTACACCTTC.

The rearrangement uses TRBV19 and TRBJ1-1, with D possibly matching TRBD1 (6 bases). The V gene's germline CDR1 is LNHDA and CDR2 SQIVND (reference sequence). Trimming cost V 8 bases and J 10 bases, with 20 bases left between them. This CDR3 is built from 13 residues. The CDR3 here is CASHGGPGVTAFF. The CDR3, as DNA: TGTGCCAGTCACGGGGGGCCTGGGGTGACAGCTTTCTTT.

The chain uses TRBV7-3 and TRBJ2-1; 8 bases match TRBD1. Trimming at V came to 1 base and at J to 8 bases, leaving 4 bases not matched to a gene. Germline loops: CDR1 SGHTA, CDR2 FQGTGA. The CDR3 has 14 residues. The chain's CDR3 is CASSLIHRGDEQFF. DNA of the CDR3: TGTGCCAGCAGCTTAATTCACAGGGGGGATGAGCAGTTCTTC.

This clone has just one count. The chain joins TRBV2 to TRBJ1-2; TRBD1 is a possible D gene (5 bases). The CDR3 has 12 residues. V dropped 6 bases and J dropped 4 bases, with 9 bases sitting between them. The germline gives CDR1 SNHLY, CDR2 FYNNEI. Here the CDR3 reads CASSGGGYGYTF. CDR3 DNA sequence: TGTGCCAGCAGCGGGGGGGGCTATGGCTACACCTTC.

The rearrangement links TRBV18 to TRBJ2-6; TRBD1 agrees at 7 bases. V lost 4 bases to trimming and J lost 4 bases; unmatched junction nucleotides: 4. The CDR3 has 15 residues. In germline, CDR1 is KGHSH, CDR2 LQKENI. The CDR3 sequence is CASSLTGVGANVLTF. CDR3 DNA: TGTGCCAGCTCACTAACAGGGGTAGGGGCCAACGTCCTGACTTTC.

The genes are TRBV9 and TRBJ2-3; tentatively, D is TRBD2 (6 bases). CDR3 length: 13 residues. The V and J ends lost 3 bases and 6 bases respectively, with 11 bases between them. Per germline, CDR1 SGDLS and CDR2 YYNGEE. The CDR3 bases are TGTGCCAGCAGCGCGGGGACTGTTGATACGCAGTATTTT. Its protein product is CASSAGTVDTQYF.

V and J are TRBV29-1 and TRBJ2-2; TRBD2 agrees at 8 bases. The trim removed 1 base at V and 10 bases at J, leaving 2 bases unmatched. The CDR3 has 12 residues. Germline values: CDR1 SQVTM, CDR2 ANQGSEA. The CDR3 DNA is TGCAGCGTTGAAGCGGGGGGGGAGGAGCTGTTTTTT. As protein: CSVEAGGEELFF.

The J gene is TRBJ1-5, the V gene TRBV7-2, with TRBD1 as a possible D gene (6 bases). Germline V gene lookup returns CDR1 SGHTA and CDR2 FQGNSA. V shed 5 bases and J shed 6 bases, with 17 bases lying between them. The CDR3 has 15 amino acids. CDR3 amino acids: CASSAKSGAAQPQHF. The CDR3 region has the DNA TGTGCCAGCAGCGCAAAGTCAGGGGCGGCTCAGCCCCAGCATTTT.

Written as DNA, the CDR3 is TGCAGCGTTTCCGGTCCGGGACATAATTCTGAAGCTTTCTTT. Its translation: CSVSGPGHNSEAFF. The genes are TRBV29-1 and TRBJ1-1; TRBD1 might be the D (6 bases). The germline V gene has CDR1 SQVTM and CDR2 ANQGSEA. The CDR3 is made up of 14 amino acids. V gave up 5 bases and J gave up 6 bases, with 19 bases separating them.

The J gene is TRBJ2-7, the V gene TRBV7-2, with TRBD2 matching 12 bases. Germline assignment: CDR1 SGHTA and CDR2 FQGNSA. Losses at the gene ends were 5 bases for V and 2 bases for J; bases not matched to a gene: 7. The CDR3 runs to 16 residues. The CDR3 region has the DNA TGTGCCAGCAGCACGCCGACTAGCGGGGGCACCTACGAGCAGTACTTC. This encodes CASSTPTSGGTYEQYF.

This chain links TRBV6-5 with TRBJ2-2; the D gene is possibly TRBD1 (6 bases). Germline V gene lookup returns CDR1 MNHEY and CDR2 SVGAGI. V shed 0 bases and J shed 6 bases, with 8 bases lying between them. The CDR3 extends over 14 amino acids. CDR3 loop: CASSYSQGPGELFF. The DNA for the CDR3 is TGTGCCAGCAGTTACTCTCAGGGGCCCGGGGAGCTGTTTTTT.